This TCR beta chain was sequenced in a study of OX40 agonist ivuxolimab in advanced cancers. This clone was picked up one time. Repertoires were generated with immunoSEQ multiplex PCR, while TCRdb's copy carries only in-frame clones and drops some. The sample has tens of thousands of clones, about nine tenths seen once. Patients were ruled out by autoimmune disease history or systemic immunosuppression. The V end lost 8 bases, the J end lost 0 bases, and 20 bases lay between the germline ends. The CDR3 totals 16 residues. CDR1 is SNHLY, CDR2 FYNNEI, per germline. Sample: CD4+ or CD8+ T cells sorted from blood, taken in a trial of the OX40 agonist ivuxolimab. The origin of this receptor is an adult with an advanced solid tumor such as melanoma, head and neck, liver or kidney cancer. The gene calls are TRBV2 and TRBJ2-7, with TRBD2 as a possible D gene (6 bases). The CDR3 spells CASGRGGGLSSYEQYF. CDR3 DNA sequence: TGTGCCAGCGGAAGGGGAGGTGGACTGAGCTCCTACGAGCAGTACTTC.